Listed below are T cell receptor beta chains from one sample, sequenced in a study of blood T cell repertoires in COVID-19. Method: immunoSEQ multiplex PCR; TCRdb's copy keeps in-frame clones and lacks some. The sample includes 160,000 or so clones, about four fifths seen only once; the top ten take approximately 15%. Sequencing was carried out using peripheral blood. Source of these receptors: an elderly woman with acute or convalescent COVID-19. The CDR3 runs from the conserved cysteine through the conserved F or W. D genes are given only for firm matches. The listing skips clone size in some rows; elsewhere it reads once, few, many or a size class.

j_call d_call v_call cdr3_length clone_size cdr3_nt cdr3_aa
TRBJ2-7 NA TRBV28 13 few TGTGCCAGCAGTTTTTCCTACAGGGACGAGCAGTACTTC CASSFSYRDEQYF
TRBJ1-2 NA TRBV28 12 NA TGTGCCAGCAGTTTACAGGTGGTTGGCTACACCTTC CASSLQVVGYTF
TRBJ2-3 TRBD2 TRBV7-9 17 once TGTGCCAGCAGCGCATTTACTAGCGGGAGTTTCACAGATACGCAGTATTTT CASSAFTSGSFTDTQYF
TRBJ2-2 NA TRBV7-2 14 NA TGTGCCAGCAGAAAACAGGGGAACACCGGGGAGCTGTTTTTT CASRKQGNTGELFF
TRBJ1-5 TRBD1 TRBV29-1 14 NA TGCAGCGTAGAGACAGGGAATAGCAATCAGCCCCAGCATTTT CSVETGNSNQPQHF
TRBJ1-2 NA TRBV11-2 15 few TGTGCCAGCAGCTTAGAGGGAGCGTCTAACTATGGCTACACCTTC CASSLEGASNYGYTF
TRBJ1-6 NA TRBV7-2 15 once TGTGCCAGCAGCTTCGGGGGGGGGAATAATTCACCCCTCCACTTT CASSFGGGNNSPLHF
TRBJ1-6 TRBD1 TRBV6-5 14 NA TGTGCCAGCAGTTACCGACAGGGAAGTTCACCCCTCCACTTT CASSYRQGSSPLHF
TRBJ1-6 NA TRBV11-2 13 few TGTGCCAGCAGCTTAGAGAACAGTTCACCCCTCCACTTT CASSLENSSPLHF
TRBJ2-7 NA TRBV6-5 14 NA TGTGCCAGCAGTTTCGGGCGGGGTGCCAACGAGCAGTACTTC CASSFGRGANEQYF
TRBJ1-5 NA TRBV30 13 few TGTGCCTGGAGTGGAAACAGGGACCAGCCCCAGCATTTT CAWSGNRDQPQHF
TRBJ2-3 TRBD2 TRBV2 17 NA TGTGCCGTACTCTCGGGGACTAGCGGGACACGCACAGATACGCAGTATTTT CAVLSGTSGTRTDTQYF
TRBJ1-5 NA TRBV28 14 few TGTGCCAGCACCCGACTGGGTGCTCCGCAGCCCCAGCATTTT CASTRLGAPQPQHF
TRBJ1-4 TRBD1 TRBV6-5 16 NA TGTGCCAGCAGTTGGACAGGGCCAGGGGCTAATGAAAAACTGTTTTTT CASSWTGPGANEKLFF
TRBJ1-1 TRBD1 TRBV18 13 few TGTGCCAGCTCACCATCAGACAGGGGCGAAGCTTTCTTT CASSPSDRGEAFF
TRBJ2-5 NA TRBV3-1/TRBV3-2 15 NA TGTGCCAGCAGCCGTGGACACCCGGCGCAAGAGACCCAGTACTTC CASSRGHPAQETQYF
TRBJ1-1 NA TRBV5-1 11 NA TGCGCCAGCAGGGGACGGGAGGGAGCTTTCTTT CASRGREGAFF
TRBJ1-6 TRBD1 TRBV14 14 NA TGTGCCAGCAGTCTGACAGGGCTGGATTCACCCCTCCACTTT CASSLTGLDSPLHF
TRBJ1-2 NA TRBV28 13 NA TGTGCCAGCAGTTCGGACTTGATTCATGGCTACACCTTC CASSSDLIHGYTF
TRBJ1-5 NA TRBV19 16 NA TGTGCCAGTAGTTCAGGGGCAGGGACGACCCTTCAGCCCCAGCATTTT CASSSGAGTTLQPQHF
TRBJ2-2 NA TRBV30 12 NA TGTGCCTGTGGAGGTCCTACCGGGGAGCTGTTTTTT CACGGPTGELFF
TRBJ1-1 NA TRBV14 12 NA TGTGCCAGCAGCCAAGCGGGGTCAAAAGCTTTCTTT CASSQAGSKAFF